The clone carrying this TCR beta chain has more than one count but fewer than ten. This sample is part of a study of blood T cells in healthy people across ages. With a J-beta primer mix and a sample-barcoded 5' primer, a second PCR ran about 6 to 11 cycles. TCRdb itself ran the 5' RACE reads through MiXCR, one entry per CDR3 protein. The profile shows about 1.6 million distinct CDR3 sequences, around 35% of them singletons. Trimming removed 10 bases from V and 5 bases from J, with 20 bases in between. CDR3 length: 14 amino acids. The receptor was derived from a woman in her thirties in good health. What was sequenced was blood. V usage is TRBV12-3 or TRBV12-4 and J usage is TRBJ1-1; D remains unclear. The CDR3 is CANSSLGSRTEAFF. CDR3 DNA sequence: TGTGCCAACAGCTCCCTAGGCAGCCGAACTGAAGCTTTCTTT.